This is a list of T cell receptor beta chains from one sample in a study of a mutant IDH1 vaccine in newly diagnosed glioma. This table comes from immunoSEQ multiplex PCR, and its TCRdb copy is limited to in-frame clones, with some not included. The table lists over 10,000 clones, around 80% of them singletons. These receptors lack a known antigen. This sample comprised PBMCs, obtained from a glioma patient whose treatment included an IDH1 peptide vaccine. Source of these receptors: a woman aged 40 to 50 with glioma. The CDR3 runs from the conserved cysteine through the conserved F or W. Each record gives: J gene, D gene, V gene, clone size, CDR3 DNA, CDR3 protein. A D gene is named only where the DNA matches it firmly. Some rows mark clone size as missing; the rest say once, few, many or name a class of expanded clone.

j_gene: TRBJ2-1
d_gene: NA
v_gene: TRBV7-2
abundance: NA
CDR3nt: TGTGCCAGCAGCCGAGGATCACTAAGGGTCTACAATGAGCAGTTCTTC
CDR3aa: CASSRGSLRVYNEQFF

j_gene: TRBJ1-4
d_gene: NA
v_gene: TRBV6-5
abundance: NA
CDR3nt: TGTGCCAGCAGTTACTCCGGGGGCTCTGGTGAAAAACTGTTTTTT
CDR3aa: CASSYSGGSGEKLFF

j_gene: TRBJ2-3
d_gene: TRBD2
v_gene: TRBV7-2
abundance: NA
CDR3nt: TGTGCCAGCAGCCGTCAAGCGGGGATCACAGATACGCAGTATTTT
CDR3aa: CASSRQAGITDTQYF

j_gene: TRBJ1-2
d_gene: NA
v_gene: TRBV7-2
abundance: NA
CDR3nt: TGTGCCAGCAGCTTAGCGCTCGGTGGCTACACCTTC
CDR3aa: CASSLALGGYTF

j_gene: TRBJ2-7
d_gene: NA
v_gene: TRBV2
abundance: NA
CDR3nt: TGTGCCAGCAGCGACCCGGCTACCCTCTACGAGCAGTACTTC
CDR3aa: CASSDPATLYEQYF

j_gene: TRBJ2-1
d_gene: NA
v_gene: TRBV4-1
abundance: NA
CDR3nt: TGCGCCAGCAGCCAAGCACTGGGGAAGAATGAGCAGTTCTTC
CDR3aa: CASSQALGKNEQFF

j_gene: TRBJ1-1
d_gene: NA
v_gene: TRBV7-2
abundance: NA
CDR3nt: TGTGCCAGCAGCTTAAGTGACACTGAAGCTTTCTTT
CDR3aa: CASSLSDTEAFF

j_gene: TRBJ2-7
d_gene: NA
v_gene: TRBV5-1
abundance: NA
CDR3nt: TGCGCCAGCAGCCCCTACAGGGTTAGCTACGAGCAGTACTTC
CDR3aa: CASSPYRVSYEQYF

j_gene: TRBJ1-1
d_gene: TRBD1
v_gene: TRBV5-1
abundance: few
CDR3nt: TGCGCCAGCACCCTGACAGGGGCAACACACACTGAAGCTTTCTTT
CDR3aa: CASTLTGATHTEAFF

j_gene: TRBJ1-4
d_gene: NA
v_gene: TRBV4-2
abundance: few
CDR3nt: TGTGCCAGCAGCCAAGTGGGGCAGGGGCGGGATGAAAAACTGTTTTTT
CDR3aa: CASSQVGQGRDEKLFF

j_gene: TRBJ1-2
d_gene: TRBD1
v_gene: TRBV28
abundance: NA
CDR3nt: TGTGCCAGCAGTGTGTTGACAGGGGAGGATGGCTACACCTTC
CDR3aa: CASSVLTGEDGYTF

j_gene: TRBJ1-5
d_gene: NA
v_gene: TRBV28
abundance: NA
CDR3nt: TGTGCCAGCAGCGCCGGACAGTTTTATAGCAATCAGCCCCAGCATTTT
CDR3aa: CASSAGQFYSNQPQHF

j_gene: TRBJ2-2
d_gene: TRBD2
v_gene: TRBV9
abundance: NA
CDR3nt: TGTGCCAGCAGCTATACTAGCGGGAGCGACACCGGGGAGCTGTTTTTT
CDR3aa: CASSYTSGSDTGELFF

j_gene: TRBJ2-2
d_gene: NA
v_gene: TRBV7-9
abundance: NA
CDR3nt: TGTGCCAGCAGGTTGGGGCATACCAACACCGGGGAGCTGTTTTTT
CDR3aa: CASRLGHTNTGELFF

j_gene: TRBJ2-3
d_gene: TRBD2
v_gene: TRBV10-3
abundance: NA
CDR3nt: TGTGCCATCAAAGCGGGGGGGGCAGATACGCAGTATTTT
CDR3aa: CAIKAGGADTQYF

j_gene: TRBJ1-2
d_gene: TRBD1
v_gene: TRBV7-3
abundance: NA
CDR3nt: TGTGCCAGCAGCAATACCGGGACAGGGAGAGGGGGCTTTAACTATGGCTACACCTTC
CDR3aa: CASSNTGTGRGGFNYGYTF

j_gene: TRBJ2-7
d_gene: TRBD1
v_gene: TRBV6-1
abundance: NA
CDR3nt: TGTGCCAGCAGGGGACAGGGAGACCTACGATGGAACTTC
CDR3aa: CASRGQGDLRWNF

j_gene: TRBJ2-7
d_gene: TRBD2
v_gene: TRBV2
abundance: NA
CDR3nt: TGTGCCAGCAGGGAAATACGGGGGGGGTACGAGCAGTACTTC
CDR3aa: CASREIRGGYEQYF

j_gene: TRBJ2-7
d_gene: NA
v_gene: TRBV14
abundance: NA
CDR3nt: TGTGCCAGCAGCGTCCAAGCCTACGAGCAGTACTTC
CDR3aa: CASSVQAYEQYF

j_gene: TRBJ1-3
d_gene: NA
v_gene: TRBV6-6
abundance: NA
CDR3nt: TGTGCCAGCAGTTTTAGAAACACCATATATTTT
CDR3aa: CASSFRNTIYF

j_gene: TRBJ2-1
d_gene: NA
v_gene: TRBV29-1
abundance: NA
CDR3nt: TGCAGCGTTCGAAGGTTCTTCAATGAGCAGTTCTTC
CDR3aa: CSVRRFFNEQFF

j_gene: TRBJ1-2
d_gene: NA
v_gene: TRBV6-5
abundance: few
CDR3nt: TGTGCCAGCAGGACCGGGACGATTGGTGGCTACACCTTC
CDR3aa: CASRTGTIGGYTF

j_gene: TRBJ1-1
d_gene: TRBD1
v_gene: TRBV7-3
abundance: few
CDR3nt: TGTGCCAGCAGTCCCCCCCCGACAGGGCCCACTGAAGCTTTCTTT
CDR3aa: CASSPPPTGPTEAFF

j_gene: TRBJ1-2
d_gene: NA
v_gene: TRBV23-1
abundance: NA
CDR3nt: TGCGCCAGCAGGCCCCCTCCGGGGAGCTATGGCTACACCTTC
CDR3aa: CASRPPPGSYGYTF

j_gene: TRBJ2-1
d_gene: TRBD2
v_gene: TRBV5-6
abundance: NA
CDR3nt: TGTGCCAGCAGCTTGCGGGCGGGGGTCCACAATGAGCAGTTCTTC
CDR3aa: CASSLRAGVHNEQFF

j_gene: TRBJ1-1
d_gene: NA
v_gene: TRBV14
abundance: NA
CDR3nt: TGTGCCAGCAGCCAAGTGAGGGGGTACACTGAAGCTTTCTTT
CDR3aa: CASSQVRGYTEAFF

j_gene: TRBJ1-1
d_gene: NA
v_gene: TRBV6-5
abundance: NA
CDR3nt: TGTGCCAGCAGACTACGTACAGGGATAAACACTGAAGCTTTCTTT
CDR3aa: CASRLRTGINTEAFF

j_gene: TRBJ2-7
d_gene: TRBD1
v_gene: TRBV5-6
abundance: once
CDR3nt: TGTGCCAGCAGCTCGGGGACAGGGGCGCAATGGAGCTCCTACGAGCGGTACTTC
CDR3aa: CASSSGTGAQWSSYERYF

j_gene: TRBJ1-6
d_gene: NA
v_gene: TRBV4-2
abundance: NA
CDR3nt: TGTGCCAGCAGCCGGGGGCGGCCTGAGGGTTCACCCCTCCACTTT
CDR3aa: CASSRGRPEGSPLHF

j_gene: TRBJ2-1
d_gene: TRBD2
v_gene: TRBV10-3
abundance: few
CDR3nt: TGTGCCATCAGTGAGTTTCGTCATAGCGGGCACTACAATGAGCAGTTCTTC
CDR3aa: CAISEFRHSGHYNEQFF

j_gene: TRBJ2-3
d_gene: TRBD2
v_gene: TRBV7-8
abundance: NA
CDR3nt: TGTGCCAGCGGGGGGACTAGCGGGAGGCGGGATACGCAGTATTTT
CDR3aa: CASGGTSGRRDTQYF

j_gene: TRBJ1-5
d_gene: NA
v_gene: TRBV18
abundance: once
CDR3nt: TGTGCCAGCTCACCATATAGCAATCAGCCCCAGCATTTT
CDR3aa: CASSPYSNQPQHF

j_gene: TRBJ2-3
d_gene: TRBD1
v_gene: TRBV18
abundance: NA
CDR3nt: TGTGCCAGCTCACCTGGGACAGGGGTCGCAGATACGCAGTATTTT
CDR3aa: CASSPGTGVADTQYF

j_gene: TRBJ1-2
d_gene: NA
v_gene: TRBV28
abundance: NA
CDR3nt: TGTGCCAGCAGCCGATATGGCTACACCTTC
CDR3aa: CASSRYGYTF

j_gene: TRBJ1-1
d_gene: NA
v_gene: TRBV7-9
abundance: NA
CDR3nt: TGTGCCAGCAGCTTAGGGGGGGGAGCGAACACTGAAGCTTTCTTT
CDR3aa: CASSLGGGANTEAFF

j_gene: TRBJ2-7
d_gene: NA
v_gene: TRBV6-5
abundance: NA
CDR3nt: TGTGCCAGCAGTGGATGGGGGGGCCCCTCCTACGAGCAGTACTTC
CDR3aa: CASSGWGGPSYEQYF

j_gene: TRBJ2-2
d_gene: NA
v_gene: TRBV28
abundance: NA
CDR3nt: TGTGCGGCCACCAGGGAGACGAACACCGGGGAGCTGTTTTTT
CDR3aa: CAATRETNTGELFF

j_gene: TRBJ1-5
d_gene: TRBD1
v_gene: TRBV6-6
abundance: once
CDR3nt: TGTGCCAGCAGTAGGGGGACAGGGGAATATTTGTGGCATTTT
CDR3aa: CASSRGTGEYLWHF

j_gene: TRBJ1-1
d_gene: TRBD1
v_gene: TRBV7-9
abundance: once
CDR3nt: TGTGCCAGCAGCCCGATCCCGGGACAGCGAGAAGCTTTCTTT
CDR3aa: CASSPIPGQREAFF

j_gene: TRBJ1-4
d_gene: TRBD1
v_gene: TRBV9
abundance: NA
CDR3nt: TGTGCCAGCAGCGAACAGGGGACTAATGAAAAACTGTTTTTT
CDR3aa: CASSEQGTNEKLFF

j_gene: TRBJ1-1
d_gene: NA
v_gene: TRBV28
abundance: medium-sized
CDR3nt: TGTGCCAGCAGTTCCCTCCAGGACACCGTGAACACTGAAGCTTTCTTT
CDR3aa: CASSSLQDTVNTEAFF

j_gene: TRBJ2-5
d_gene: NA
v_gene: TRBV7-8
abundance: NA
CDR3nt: TGTGCCAGCAGCGGTCCGACAGGGAGGAGGGAGGAGACCCAGTACTTC
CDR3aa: CASSGPTGRREETQYF

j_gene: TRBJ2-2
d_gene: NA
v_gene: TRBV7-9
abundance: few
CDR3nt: TGTGCCAGCAGCTTAGGGGAGAGGATCTGGCCCGGGGAGCTGTTTTTT
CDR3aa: CASSLGERIWPGELFF

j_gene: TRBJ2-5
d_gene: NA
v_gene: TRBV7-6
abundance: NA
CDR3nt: TGTGCCAGCAGCTTAGGACAGACCCCCAGAGAGACCCAGTACTTC
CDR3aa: CASSLGQTPRETQYF

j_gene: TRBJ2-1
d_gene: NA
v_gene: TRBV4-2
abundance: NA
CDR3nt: TGTGCCAGCAGCCAAGAGTTACGGTATGAGCAGTTCTTC
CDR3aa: CASSQELRYEQFF

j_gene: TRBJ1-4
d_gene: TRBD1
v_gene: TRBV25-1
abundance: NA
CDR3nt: TGTGCCAGCAGTAAACCCGGGACAGAAGGAAAACTGTTTTTT
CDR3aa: CASSKPGTEGKLFF

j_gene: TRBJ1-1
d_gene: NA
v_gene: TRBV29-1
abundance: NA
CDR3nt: TGCAGCGTTGTAGGGAGGGGCCTCAACACTGAAGCTTTCTTT
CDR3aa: CSVVGRGLNTEAFF

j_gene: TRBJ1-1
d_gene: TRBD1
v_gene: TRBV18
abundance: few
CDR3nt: TGTGCCAGCTCAGCCCGACAGGGGGCGGGAACTGAAGCTTTCTTT
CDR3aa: CASSARQGAGTEAFF

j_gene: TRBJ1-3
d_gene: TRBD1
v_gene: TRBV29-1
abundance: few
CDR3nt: TGCAGCGTTGAAGGGCCGGCCGGAGACAGGGTGGCCATATATTTT
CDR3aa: CSVEGPAGDRVAIYF

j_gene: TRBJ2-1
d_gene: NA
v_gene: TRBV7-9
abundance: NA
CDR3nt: TGTGCCAGCAGCTACTCAGACAGGTCCTACAATGAGCAGTTCTTC
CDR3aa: CASSYSDRSYNEQFF

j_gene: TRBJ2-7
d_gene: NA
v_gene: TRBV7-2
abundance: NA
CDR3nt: TGTGCCAGCAGAGGGGGGGGGAGCTCCTACGAGCAGTACTTC
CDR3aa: CASRGGGSSYEQYF

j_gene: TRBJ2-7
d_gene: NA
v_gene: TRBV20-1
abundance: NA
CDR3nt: TGCAGTGCCAGTCATAGTTCCGAGCAGTACTTC
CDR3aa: CSASHSSEQYF

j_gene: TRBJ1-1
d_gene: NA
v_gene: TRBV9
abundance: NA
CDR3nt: TGTGCCAGCAGCTCCCACGACGGGGGGAGGGGCGGGAACACTGAAGCTTTCTTT
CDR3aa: CASSSHDGGRGGNTEAFF